The present T cell receptor beta chain was sequenced within a study of tumor-infiltrating lymphocytes in primary liver carcinoma. Germline V gene sequence: CDR1 MNHNS, CDR2 SASEGT. The CDR3 sequence is 16 residues long. From 400 to 550 ng total RNA, TCR beta cDNA was generated with a primer in the constant region. Slightly modified ARM-PCR, run as three nested multiplex PCR rounds, produced the TCR beta libraries. PCR rounds one and two used TRBV1-TRBV30 forward primers with a C-beta reverse primer for around 11 cycles each. TCRdb re-called the multiplex PCR reads with MiXCR, one entry per CDR3 protein. The sample consists of 320,000 or so distinct CDR3 sequences, around three fifths of them appearing once. Comments on this clonotype: A clone one base away is much larger, so this may be a read error.

Unsorted whole blood supplied the blood RNA, and germline DNA was isolated too. The sequence derives from a man aged 40-55 years with primary liver carcinoma and hepatitis B virus infection. V gene TRBV6-1 combines with J gene TRBJ1-1; D is perhaps TRBD1 (5 bases). Source material: peripheral blood. CDR3 DNA: TGTGCCAGCAGTTCCCCATGGCAGGGAGAAGTCGCCAAAGCTCTCTTT. Translating it yields CASSSPWQGEVAKALF.